This TCR beta chain is drawn from a study of beta chain features in type 1 diabetes. About the study: Patients looked much like healthy donors when it came to age, gender and cell yields.

As every portion of the isolated RNA was reverse transcribed, the sequencing read expressed TCRB transcripts. Method: immunoSEQ multiplex PCR; TCRdb's copy keeps in-frame clones and lacks some. The table shows roughly 610,000 clones, with around 15% occurring only once. There are a few counts of this clone. The antigen is unknown. The trim removed 4 bases at V and 3 bases at J, leaving 8 bases unmatched. The CDR3 has 15 residues. Germline V gene data show CDR1 as LNHNV and CDR2 as YYDKDF (reference sequence). Study results and caveats: Reduced insertions and increased deletions marked VDJ junctions in type 1 diabetes patients.

Using CD45RO/CCR7/CD25/CD127/CD95/CD27, CD4+ naive, central memory, regulatory and stem cell-like memory cells were sorted. The clonotype was recovered from a man younger than 35 in good health. Material for sequencing was naive CD4+ T cells from blood. The chain has TRBV15 and TRBJ2-7, with 8 bases that match TRBD1. The CDR3 loop reads CATSTGQGRGYEQYF. In DNA form, the CDR3 reads TGTGCCACCAGCACCGGACAGGGTAGGGGCTACGAGCAGTACTTC. The complete variable domain, with remaining parts taken from reference TRBV15 and TRBJ2-7, reads DAMVIQNPRYQVTQFGKPVTLSCSQTLNHNVMYWYQQKSSQAPKLLFHYYDKDFNNEADTPDNFQSRRPNTSFCFLDIRSPGLGDTAMYLCATSTGQGRGYEQYFGPGTRLTVT.